This record covers a single TCR beta chain. The antigen it recognizes is unknown. Base qualities are missing; no much larger clone stands one base away. The treatment or condition label on this specimen signifies: live attenuated yellow fever vaccine strain. PBMCs were isolated from peripheral blood using a standard Ficoll-Paque protocol. Dynabeads CD4 and CD8 positive selection kits were used to isolate the CD4 and CD8 T-cell fractions. TriZol was used to extract RNA from bulk PBMCs, from CD4 and CD8 fractions, and from dextramer-positive and dextramer-negative fractions. The germline V gene encodes CDR1 MNHNS and CDR2 SASEGT. From cysteine to phenylalanine, the CDR3 is 14 amino acids long. Only the CDR3 portion is preserved as DNA: 42 bases, with reading frame beginning at the first base. V and J are trimmed by 6 bases and 8 bases, and the gene matches miss 10 bases of the junction. This specimen comes from a study of T cells after yellow fever vaccination (dated by TCRdb to 2018 to 2020). Background on the whole study: The SMART-Seq v4 Ultra Low Input RNA kit was used to prepare libraries from fractions with low cell numbers. To follow T-cell clones before and after primary and booster YFV17D yellow fever vaccination, bulk TCR alpha and beta repertoires were sequenced over time. Two healthy male donors made up the cohort, one aged 18 to 29 years and the other aged 30 to 40 years. Blood was drawn at multiple timepoints before and after primary and secondary immunization, with bulk PBMC replicates and cell subsets isolated. General conclusions and limits of the study: A small share of clonotypes occurred in both CD4 and CD8 compartments, likely arising from convergent recombination. Compared with the primary T-cell response, the secondary T-cell response was weaker but faster, peaking on day 5 rather than day 15. FACS-sorted repertoires could contain abundant contaminating clonotypes from the bulk population, so computational filtering was required. After the booster, most clones that had expanded after primary vaccination were detected again (approximately 97% of CD4 and around 88% of CD8), suggesting broad maintenance of memory. Only two donors were included in the study, so the extent to which the findings can be generalized is limited.

TCR cDNA was synthesized by 5'RACE template switching, which introduced a universal primer site and unique molecular identifiers. Priming of cDNA synthesis was performed from both the TCR alpha and TCR beta constant segments. Two PCR steps were used to amplify libraries, with sample barcodes and sequencing adapters being added in the second step. Sequencing of libraries was done on Illumina HiSeq 2500 (2x100 bp) or NovaSeq (2x150 bp). Per the source publication's procedure: MIGEC handled demultiplexing of reads and collapsing into UMI consensus sequences, while MiXCR performed V(D)J alignment. Vaccine-responding clonotypes were defined with edgeR using replicate PBMC samples, requiring FDR below 0.01 and a log2 fold change above 5 up to day 15. Each bulk clonotype was labeled CD4 or CD8 based on which sequenced repertoire, CD4 or CD8, contained the clonotype at higher abundance. The public reads were run again by TCRdb, first through fastp at Q25 and then through MiXCR, and only productive beta chains were kept. Every CDR3 protein is listed once, alongside the most common genes and DNA of its rows. These V and J calls derive from TCRdb rather than the authors' analysis. The sample contains 250,000 or so distinct CDR3 sequences, less than 9% of them found a single time. Roughly 0.9% of the sample is held by the ten biggest clonotypes.

The material sequenced was CD4+ T cells sorted from PBMCs, taken 15 days after the yellow fever booster vaccination. Rearrangement joined TRBV6-1 to TRBJ1-2, with 9 bases aligning to TRBD1. The receptor comes from a man younger than 45 who received the YFV17D yellow fever vaccine. The CDR3: CASRGTGKRYGYTF. The DNA reads TGTGCCAGCAGGGGGACAGGGAAAAGGTACGGCTACACCTTC.